This entry lists 30 T cell receptor beta chains sequenced from one sample in a study of tumor-infiltrating lymphocytes in primary liver carcinoma. The input was approximately 500 ng total RNA; TCR beta cDNA was made from it with a constant-region primer. Researchers made the TCR beta libraries by running three nested multiplex PCR rounds with slightly modified ARM-PCR. The first two PCR rounds, roughly 11 cycles each, used TRBV1-TRBV30 forward primers and a C-beta reverse primer. MiXCR, run by TCRdb on the multiplex PCR reads, gives a single entry per CDR3 protein. The repertoire includes around 210,000 distinct CDR3 sequences, less than 70% of them detected once, and approximately 6.6% sits in the top ten. Unsorted whole blood supplied the RNA, and germline DNA was extracted too. Sequenced material: peripheral blood. These receptors originate from an older woman with primary liver carcinoma and hepatitis B virus infection.

The chain is built from TRBV7-9 and TRBJ2-5; TRBD1 aligns across 7 bases. Germline V gene data show CDR1 as SEHNR and CDR2 as FQNEAQ (reference sequence). The CDR3 totals 15 residues. After removal of 7 bases from V and 4 bases from J, the junction contained 12 bases not matched to a gene. The CDR3 loop reads CASNRVRGTRETQYF. The CDR3, as DNA: TGTGCCAGCAACCGGGTCAGGGGGACCAGAGAGACCCAGTACTTC.

This clonotype was counted only a few times. V and J are TRBV6-1 and TRBJ1-4; a weak D match, TRBD1 (6 bases). The CDR3 length is 15 residues. CDR1 is MNHNS and CDR2 is SASEGT in the germline V gene. Trimming cost V 8 bases and J 1 base, with 14 bases left between them. The CDR3 coding sequence is TGTGCCAGCCAAACAAGCAGGGGAACTAATGAAAAACTGTTTTTT. Protein: CASQTSRGTNEKLFF.

As for this clonotype: The junction does not match germline at one end; this may be a read error. The chain combines TRBV12-3 or TRBV12-4 with TRBJ2-7, with TRBD1 matching over 10 bases. The CDR3 covers 16 residues. The CDR3 sequence: CARSSKTGGARYEQYF. CDR3 nucleotides: TGTGCCAGAAGTTCCAAGACAGGGGGCGCCAGGTACGAGCAGTACTTC.

The chain is built from TRBV6-2 or TRBV6-3 and TRBJ1-5; a possible D gene is TRBD1 (5 bases). CDR3 size: 14 residues. Per the germline V gene, CDR1 is MNHEY and CDR2 is SVGEGT. Between the trimmed V and J ends, which lost 10 bases and 5 bases, there was a span of 18 bases. In DNA form, the CDR3 reads TGTGCCATCACCCTGGTGAAAGGGGATCAGCCCCAGCATTTT. This encodes CAITLVKGDQPQHF.

The rearrangement links TRBV11-2 to TRBJ2-7; tentatively, D is TRBD1 (5 bases). With 5 bases removed from V and 2 bases from J, the gap between germline ends came to 13 bases. Germline V CDR1 and CDR2: SGHAT, FQNNGV. This CDR3 has 14 amino acids. CDR3 nucleotide sequence: TGTGCCAGCAGCCCCATGGGGCTAACCTACGAGCAGTACTTC. Its translation: CASSPMGLTYEQYF.

A note on this clonotype: A clone one base away is much larger, so this may be a read error. The genes are TRBV6-1 and TRBJ1-5; 8 bases fit TRBD1. V shed 6 bases, J shed 4 bases, and the junction held 11 bases outside the gene matches. Germline CDR1 MNHNS, CDR2 SASEGT. The CDR3 runs 16 residues. The DNA for the CDR3 is TGTGCCAGCAGCGGAGGACAGGGACGATGTAATCAGCCCCAGCATTTT. It codes for CASSGGQGRCNQPQHF.

This clonotype was found many times. The chain combines TRBV6-1 with TRBJ2-3; D remains unclear. CDR1 and CDR2 (germline): MNHNS, SASEGT. The CDR3 extends over 13 amino acids. With 1 base removed from V and 2 bases from J, the gap between germline ends came to 4 bases. CDR3 bases: TGTGCCAGCAGTGAAGTCTCCACAGATACGCAGTATTTT. Residues: CASSEVSTDTQYF.

This clonotype was recorded a few times. Since a much larger clone is just one base distant, this may be a read error. The rearrangement uses TRBV6-1 and TRBJ2-1, with D perhaps TRBD1 (5 bases). CDR3 size: 13 residues. The germline V gene has CDR1 MNHNS and CDR2 SASEGT. The CDR3 sequence: CASSSQARNERFF. CDR3 coding DNA: TGTGCCAGCAGTTCACAGGCGAGGAATGAGCGGTTCTTC.

As regards this clonotype: Its ends do not fully match the called genes, so a read error is possible. This chain links TRBV11-2 with TRBJ2-6, with D perhaps matching TRBD1 or TRBD2 (6 bases each). This CDR3 has 16 amino acids. Germline V lookup: CDR1 SGHAT, CDR2 FQNNGV. The CDR3 DNA sequence: TGTGCCAGCAGCTTAGGGGGGGCGCTTGGGGCCAACATCCTGAATTTC. Translation gives CASSLGGALGANILNF.

V gene TRBV12-3 or TRBV12-4 combines with J gene TRBJ1-2, with 7 bases that match TRBD1. The CDR3 has 14 residues. The V and J ends lost 6 bases and 4 bases, in that order; junction bases with no gene match: 8. This CDR3 is CASSQRGGGYGYTF. DNA of the CDR3: TGTGCCAGCAGCCAGAGAGGGGGCGGCTATGGCTACACCTTC.

V usage is TRBV14 and J usage is TRBJ2-7; D not certain. Per germline, CDR1 SGHDN and CDR2 FVKESK. This CDR3 region has 12 residues. V was pared by 3 bases and J by 5 bases, with 8 bases between. CDR3 in DNA: TGTGCCAGCAGCCAGCGTCTTCACGAGCAGTACTTC. Translated: CASSQRLHEQYF.

The chain's CDR3 is CASSRQGVLSPYEQYF. The DNA for the CDR3 is TGTGCCAGCAGCCGCCAAGGAGTTTTGAGTCCCTACGAGCAGTACTTC. The chain combines TRBV11-2 with TRBJ2-7; D gene ambiguous. V lost 5 bases and J 2 bases, leaving 19 bases between the germline ends. The CDR3 length is 16 residues. Germline CDR1 reads SGHAT; CDR2 reads FQNNGV.

This rearrangement joins TRBV12-3 or TRBV12-4 to TRBJ2-1; tentative D call: TRBD2 (6 bases). The CDR3 covers 17 residues. The V gene lost 6 bases and the J gene lost 0 bases, with 18 bases spanning the gap. The CDR3 protein is CASSAVISGTSYNEQFF. Here the CDR3 DNA reads TGTGCCAGCAGCGCCGTGATTAGCGGAACCTCCTACAATGAGCAGTTCTTC.

V gene TRBV29-1 combines with J gene TRBJ2-7; unclear D gene. There are 15 residues in the CDR3. Between the trimmed V and J ends, which lost 0 bases and 3 bases, there was a span of 15 bases. Germline assignment: CDR1 SQVTM and CDR2 ANQGSEA. The CDR3 DNA sequence: TGCAGCGTTGAAGATGGGCGAGCCAACAGCTACGAGCAGTACTTC. Amino acids: CSVEDGRANSYEQYF.

This chain uses TRBV11-2 with TRBJ2-7; D is ambiguous. Germline values: CDR1 SGHAT, CDR2 FQNNGV. The CDR3 runs to 14 residues. Trimming pared 5 bases from V and 2 bases from J, leaving 13 bases between. Here the CDR3 DNA reads TGTGCCAGCAGCATGGCTAGTGTGGCCTACGAGCAGTACTTC. This codes for CASSMASVAYEQYF.

To note about this clonotype: At one boundary the junction diverges from the germline segment, which might be a read error. The rearrangement joins TRBV11-2 to TRBJ2-1, with 11 nucleotides matching TRBD2. CDR1 and CDR2 (germline): SGHAT, FQNNGV. The CDR3 totals 16 residues. The CDR3 DNA sequence: TGTGCCAGTAGCCCCCGACTAGCGGGAATCTACAATGAGCCGTTCTTC. It codes for CASSPRLAGIYNEPFF.

Note on this clonotype: This may stem from a read error, because a much larger clone lies one nucleotide away. The conserved closing phenylalanine or tryptophan is absent in this CDR3, likely reflecting a read error. V and J are TRBV12-3 or TRBV12-4 and TRBJ2-7, with D perhaps being TRBD1 or TRBD2 (6 bases each). The CDR3 covers 18 residues. Trimming removed 7 bases at V and 7 bases at J, with 32 bases between. In DNA form, the CDR3 reads TGTGCCAGCACCTCTGGAGGGGGGCAGGTGAAGTTGAGGCGGGAGCAGTACTTA. Its protein is CASTSGGGQVKLRREQYL.

Points on this clonotype: The conserved phenylalanine or tryptophan is not found at the CDR3 terminus, so this likely reflects a read error. V is TRBV28 and J is TRBJ2-5, with unresolved D. The CDR3 length is 14 residues. V was cut by 7 bases and J by 0 bases, with 12 bases left in between. The germline CDR1 and CDR2 sequences are MDHEN and SYDVKM. CDR3 nucleotide sequence: TGTGCCAGCATTGCCGACAACAACCAAGAGACCCAGTACTCC. Translating it yields CASIADNNQETQYS.

This chain joins TRBV4-1 and TRBJ1-4, with 9 positions matching TRBD1. With V trimmed by 5 bases and J by 6 bases, 7 bases remained unmatched. CDR3 length: 15 amino acids. Looked up from germline, CDR1 is MGHRA and CDR2 is YSYEKL. The CDR3 is CASSVTGGSYEKLFF. The DNA of the CDR3 is TGCGCCAGCAGCGTGACAGGGGGTTCGTATGAAAAACTGTTTTTT.

This chain uses TRBV28 with TRBJ2-3; 10 bases are shared with TRBD2. CDR1 is MDHEN, CDR2 SYDVKM, per germline. The CDR3 length is 15 residues. This chain's CDR3 is CISREAGGNTDTQYF. In DNA form, the CDR3 reads TGTATCAGCAGGGAAGCGGGAGGGAACACAGATACGCAGTATTTT.

Comment on this clonotype: Being one base from a much bigger clone, this may be a read error. This rearrangement joins TRBV4-1 to TRBJ2-3; 13 bases map to TRBD2. In germline, CDR1 is MGHRA, CDR2 YSYEKL. The CDR3 contains 17 residues. The CDR3 DNA reads TGCACCAGCAGCCAAGGAGGACTAGCGGGAGTTACAGATACGCAGTATTTT. Amino acids: CTSSQGGLAGVTDTQYF.

In its sample, this clonotype was seen many times. The chain recombines TRBV4-1 with TRBJ1-5, with TRBD1 identical over 11 bases. There are 17 residues in the CDR3. V was clipped by 5 bases and J by 0 bases; unmatched bases: 6. Germline V lookup: CDR1 MGHRA, CDR2 YSYEKL. CDR3 sequence: CASSKGQGANSNQPQHF. In DNA form, the CDR3 reads TGCGCCAGCAGCAAAGGACAGGGGGCTAATAGCAATCAGCCCCAGCATTTT.

About this clonotype itself: This may arise from a read error, as a much more abundant clone is one base away. The CDR3 region is CASTDTEQEIQYF. The CDR3, as DNA: TGTGCCAGCACCGACACAGAACAAGAGATCCAGTACTTC. V gene TRBV6-1 combines with J gene TRBJ2-5, with unresolved D. This CDR3 is built from 13 residues. Germline V gene lookup returns CDR1 MNHNS and CDR2 SASEGT.

In its sample, this clonotype was seen many times. V and J are TRBV12-3 or TRBV12-4 and TRBJ2-5; 12 nucleotides line up with TRBD2. The CDR3 spans 15 residues. The ends lost 6 bases at V and 5 bases at J; junction bases unmatched: 7. The CDR3, as DNA: TGTGCCAGCAGCCCCCTGACTAGCGGGAGCGAGACCCAGTACTTC. Its translation is CASSPLTSGSETQYF.

This clonotype occurred once. An end of the junction does not agree with germline; a read error may underlie this. This rearrangement joins TRBV5-5 to TRBJ2-1; 13 positions match TRBD2. The germline V gene has CDR1 SGHKS and CDR2 YYEKEE (reference sequence). CDR3 length: 17 residues. The CDR3 is CASSYGLTSGRENERFF. The CDR3, as DNA: TGTGCCAGCAGCTACGGACTAACTAGCGGGAGGGAGAATGAGCGGTTCTTC.

The sample holds many counts of this clonotype. The chain joins TRBV11-2 to TRBJ2-7; D gene uncertain. Per germline, CDR1 SGHAT and CDR2 FQNNGV. With 7 bases removed from V and 5 bases from J, the gap between germline ends came to 27 bases. The CDR3 loop spans 17 amino acids. The CDR3 region is CASTTFTTPGRFNEQYF. The CDR3 nucleotides read TGTGCCAGCACCACCTTCACAACGCCGGGCAGGTTCAACGAGCAGTACTTC. The variable domain in full, with the rest retrieved from reference TRBV11-2 and TRBJ2-7, is EAGVAQSPRYKIIEKRQSVAFWCNPISGHATLYWYQQILGQGPKLLIQFQNNGVVDDSQLPKDRFSAERLKGVDSTLKIQPAKLEDSAVYLCASTTFTTPGRFNEQYFGPGTRLTVT.

Comments on this clonotype: This may stem from a read error, because a much larger clone lies one nucleotide away. The CDR3 coding sequence is TGTGCCAGCAGGACCGGGACAGGGGTGAGAGAGAACCAGTACTTC. Translation gives CASRTGTGVRENQYF. The rearrangement joins TRBV6-2 or TRBV6-3 to TRBJ2-5, with TRBD1 identical over 10 bases. Germline V lookup: CDR1 MNHEY, CDR2 SVGEGT. The CDR3 sequence is 15 residues long.

This clonotype was found a few times. The chain links TRBV29-1 to TRBJ2-6; D is unclear. V was pared by 3 bases and J by 4 bases, with 4 bases between. The germline gives CDR1 SQVTM, CDR2 ANQGSEA. This CDR3 has 12 residues. The CDR3 DNA reads as TGCAGCGTTGACTCGGGGGCCAACGTCCTGACTTTC. It specifies CSVDSGANVLTF.

With respect to this clonotype: Germline and junction disagree at one end, which may indicate a read error. The rearrangement joins TRBV4-1 to TRBJ2-1; D is undetermined. This CDR3 has 18 residues. CDR1 and CDR2 from the germline V gene are MGHRA and YSYEKL. For the CDR3, the DNA is TGCGTCAGCAGCCAAGATCCCCCCACCTTCGGCTCCTACAATGAGCAGTTCTTC. Its protein product is CVSSQDPPTFGSYNEQFF.

The J gene is TRBJ1-1, the V gene TRBV7-9, with 10 bases aligning to TRBD1. The V segment lost 5 bases and the J segment 0 bases; nucleotides outside the gene matches: 9. Germline CDR1 and CDR2: SEHNR and FQNEAQ (reference sequence). The CDR3 is 17 residues long. CDR3 sequence (DNA): TGTGCCAGCAGCCCCAATCCCGGGACAGGGGTGAACACTGAAGCTTTCTTT. This codes for CASSPNPGTGVNTEAFF.